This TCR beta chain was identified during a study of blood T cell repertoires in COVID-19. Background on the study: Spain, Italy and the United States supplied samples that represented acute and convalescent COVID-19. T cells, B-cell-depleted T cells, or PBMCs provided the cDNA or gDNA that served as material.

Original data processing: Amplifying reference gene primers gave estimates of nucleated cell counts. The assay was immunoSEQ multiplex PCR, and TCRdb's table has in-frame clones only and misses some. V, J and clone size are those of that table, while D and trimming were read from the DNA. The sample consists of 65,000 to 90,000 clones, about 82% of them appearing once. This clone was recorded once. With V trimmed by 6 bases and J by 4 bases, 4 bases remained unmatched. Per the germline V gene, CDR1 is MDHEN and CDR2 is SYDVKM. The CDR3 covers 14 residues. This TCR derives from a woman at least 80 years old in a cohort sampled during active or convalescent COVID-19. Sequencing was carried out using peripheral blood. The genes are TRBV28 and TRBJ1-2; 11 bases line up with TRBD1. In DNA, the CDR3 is TGTGCCAGCAGGGAGGGGACAGGGGGCTATGGCTACACCTTC. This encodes CASREGTGGYGYTF.